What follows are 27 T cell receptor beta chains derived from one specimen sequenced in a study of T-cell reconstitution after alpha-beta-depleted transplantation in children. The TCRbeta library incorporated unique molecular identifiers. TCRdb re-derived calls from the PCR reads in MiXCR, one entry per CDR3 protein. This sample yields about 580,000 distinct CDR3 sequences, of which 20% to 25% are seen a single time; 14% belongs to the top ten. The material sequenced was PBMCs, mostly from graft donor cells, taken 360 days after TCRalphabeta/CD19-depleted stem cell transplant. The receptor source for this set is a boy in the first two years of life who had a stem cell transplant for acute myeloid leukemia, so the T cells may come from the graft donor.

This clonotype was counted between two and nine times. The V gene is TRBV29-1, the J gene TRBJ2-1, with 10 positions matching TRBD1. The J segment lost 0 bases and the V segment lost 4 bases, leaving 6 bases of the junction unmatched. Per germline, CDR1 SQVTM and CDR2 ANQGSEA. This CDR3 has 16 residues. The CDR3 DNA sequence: TGCAGCGTTGGTCCGGGACAGGGGAGCTCCTACAATGAGCAGTTCTTC. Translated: CSVGPGQGSSYNEQFF.

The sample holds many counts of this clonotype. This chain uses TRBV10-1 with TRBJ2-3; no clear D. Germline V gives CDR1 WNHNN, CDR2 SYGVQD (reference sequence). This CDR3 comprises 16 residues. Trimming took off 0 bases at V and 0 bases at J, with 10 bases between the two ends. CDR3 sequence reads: CASSESRRPSTDTQYF. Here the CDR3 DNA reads TGCGCCAGCAGTGAGTCTCGACGGCCTAGCACAGATACGCAGTATTTT.

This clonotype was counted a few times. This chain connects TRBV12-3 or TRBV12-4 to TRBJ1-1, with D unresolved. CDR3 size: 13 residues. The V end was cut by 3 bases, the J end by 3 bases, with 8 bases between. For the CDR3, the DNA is TGTGCCAGCAGTTTTCGGAAGGACACTGAAGCTTTCTTT. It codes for CASSFRKDTEAFF.

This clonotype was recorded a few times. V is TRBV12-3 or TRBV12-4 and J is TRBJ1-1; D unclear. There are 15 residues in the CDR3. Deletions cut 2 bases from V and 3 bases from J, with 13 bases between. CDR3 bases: TGTGCCAGCAGTTTAAAGGGTATGCCAGACACTGAAGCTTTCTTT. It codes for CASSLKGMPDTEAFF.

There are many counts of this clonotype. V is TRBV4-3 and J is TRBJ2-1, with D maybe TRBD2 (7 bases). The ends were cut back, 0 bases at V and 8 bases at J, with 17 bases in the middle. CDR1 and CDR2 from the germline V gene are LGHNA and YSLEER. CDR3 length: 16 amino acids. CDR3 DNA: TGCGCCAGCAGCCAAGATGGGGGGGCCATCACCCATGAGCAGTTCTTC. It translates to CASSQDGGAITHEQFF.

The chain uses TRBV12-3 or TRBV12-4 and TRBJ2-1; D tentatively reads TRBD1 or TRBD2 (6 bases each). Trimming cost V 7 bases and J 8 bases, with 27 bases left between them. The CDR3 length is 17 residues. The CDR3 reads CASKFWVAGGPRDEQFF. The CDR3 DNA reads TGTGCCAGCAAGTTTTGGGTAGCTGGGGGGCCAAGGGATGAGCAGTTCTTC.

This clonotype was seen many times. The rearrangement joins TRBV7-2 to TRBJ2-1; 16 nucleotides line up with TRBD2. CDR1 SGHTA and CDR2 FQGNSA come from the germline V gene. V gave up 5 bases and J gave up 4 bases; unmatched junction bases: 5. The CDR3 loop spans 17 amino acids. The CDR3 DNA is TGTGCCAGCAGCAGACCGGGACTAGCGGGGGGGTACAATGAGCAGTTCTTC. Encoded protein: CASSRPGLAGGYNEQFF.

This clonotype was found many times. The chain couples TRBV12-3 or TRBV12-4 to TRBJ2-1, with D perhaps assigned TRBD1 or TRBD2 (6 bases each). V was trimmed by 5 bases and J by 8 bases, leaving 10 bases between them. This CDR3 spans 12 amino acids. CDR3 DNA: TGTGCCAGCAGTCCGGAGGGGGATGAGCAGTTCTTC. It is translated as CASSPEGDEQFF.

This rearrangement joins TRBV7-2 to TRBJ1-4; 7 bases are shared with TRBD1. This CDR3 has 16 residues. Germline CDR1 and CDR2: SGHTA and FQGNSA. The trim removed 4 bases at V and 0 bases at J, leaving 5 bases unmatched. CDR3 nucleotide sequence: TGTGCCAGCAGCTCACGACAGGGAACAACTAATGAAAAACTGTTTTTT. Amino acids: CASSSRQGTTNEKLFF.

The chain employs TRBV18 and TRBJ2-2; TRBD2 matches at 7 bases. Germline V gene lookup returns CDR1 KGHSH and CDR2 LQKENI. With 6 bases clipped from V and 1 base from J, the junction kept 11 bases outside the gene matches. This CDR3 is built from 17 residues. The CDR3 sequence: CASSRSQSGENTGELFF. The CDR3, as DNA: TGTGCCAGCTCCCGCTCTCAGAGCGGGGAGAACACCGGGGAGCTGTTTTTT.

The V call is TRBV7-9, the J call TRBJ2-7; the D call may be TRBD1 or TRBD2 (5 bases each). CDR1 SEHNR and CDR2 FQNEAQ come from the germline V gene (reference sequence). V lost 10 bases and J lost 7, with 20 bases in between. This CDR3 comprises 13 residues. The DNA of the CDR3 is TGTGCCACATTACAGGTCCTTCCGGGAGAGCAGTACTTC. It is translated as CATLQVLPGEQYF.

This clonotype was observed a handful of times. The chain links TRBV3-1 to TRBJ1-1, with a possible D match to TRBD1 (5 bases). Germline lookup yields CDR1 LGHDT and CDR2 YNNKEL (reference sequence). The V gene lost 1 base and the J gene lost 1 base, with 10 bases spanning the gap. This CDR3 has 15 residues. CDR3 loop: CASSQAGGANTEAFF. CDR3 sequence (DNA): TGTGCCAGCAGCCAAGCAGGAGGGGCGAACACTGAAGCTTTCTTT.

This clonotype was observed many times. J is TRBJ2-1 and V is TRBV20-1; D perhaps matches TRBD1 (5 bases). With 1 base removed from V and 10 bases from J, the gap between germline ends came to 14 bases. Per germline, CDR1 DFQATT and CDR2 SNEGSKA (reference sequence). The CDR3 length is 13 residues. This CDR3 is CSARVARTSEQFF. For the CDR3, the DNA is TGCAGTGCTAGAGTTGCCCGGACATCGGAGCAGTTCTTC.

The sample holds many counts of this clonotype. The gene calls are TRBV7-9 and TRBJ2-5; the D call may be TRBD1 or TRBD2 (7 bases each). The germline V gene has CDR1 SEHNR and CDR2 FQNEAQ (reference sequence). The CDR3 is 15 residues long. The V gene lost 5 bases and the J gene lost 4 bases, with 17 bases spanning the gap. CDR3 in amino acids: CASSETFRGGETQYF. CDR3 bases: TGTGCCAGCAGCGAAACCTTCAGGGGGGGAGAGACCCAGTACTTC.

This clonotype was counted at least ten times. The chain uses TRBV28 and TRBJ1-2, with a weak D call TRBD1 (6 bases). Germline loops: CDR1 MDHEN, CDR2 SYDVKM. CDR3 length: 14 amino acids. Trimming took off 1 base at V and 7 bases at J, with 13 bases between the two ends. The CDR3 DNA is TGTGCCAGCAGTTTATCGGGCAGGGGACGTGGCTACACCTTC. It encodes CASSLSGRGRGYTF.

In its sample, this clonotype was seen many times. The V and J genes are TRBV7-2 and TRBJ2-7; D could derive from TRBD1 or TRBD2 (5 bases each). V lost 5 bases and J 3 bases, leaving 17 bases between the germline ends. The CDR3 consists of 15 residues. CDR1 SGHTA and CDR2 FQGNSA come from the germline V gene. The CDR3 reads CASSQAGTAYYEQYF. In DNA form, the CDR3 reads TGTGCCAGCAGCCAAGCCGGGACGGCGTACTACGAGCAGTACTTC.

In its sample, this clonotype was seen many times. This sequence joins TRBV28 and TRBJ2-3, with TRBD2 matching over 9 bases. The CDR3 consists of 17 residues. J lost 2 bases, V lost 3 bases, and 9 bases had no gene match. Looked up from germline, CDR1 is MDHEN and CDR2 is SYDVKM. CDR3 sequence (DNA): TGTGCCAGCAGTTTGGACTGGGCTAGCGGGATCACAGATACGCAGTATTTT. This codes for CASSLDWASGITDTQYF.

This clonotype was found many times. The CDR3 sequence is CASSSGTSGGPTTDTQYF. CDR3 nucleotide sequence: TGTGCCAGCAGTTCCGGGACTAGCGGGGGACCAACCACAGATACGCAGTATTTT. The rearrangement links TRBV6-5 to TRBJ2-3; 14 bases match TRBD2. Germline values: CDR1 MNHEY, CDR2 SVGAGI. J gave up 2 bases and V 4 bases, and 8 bases lay outside the gene matches. CDR3 length equals 18 residues.

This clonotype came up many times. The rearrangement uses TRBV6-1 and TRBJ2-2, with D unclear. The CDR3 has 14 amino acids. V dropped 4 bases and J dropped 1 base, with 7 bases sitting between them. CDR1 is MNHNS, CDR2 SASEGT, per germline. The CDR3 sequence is CASSGGMNTGELFF. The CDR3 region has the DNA TGTGCCAGCAGTGGCGGAATGAACACCGGGGAGCTGTTTTTT.

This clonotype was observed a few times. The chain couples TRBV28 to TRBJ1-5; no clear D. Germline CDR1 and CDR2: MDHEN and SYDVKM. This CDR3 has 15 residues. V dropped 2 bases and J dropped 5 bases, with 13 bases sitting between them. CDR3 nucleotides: TGTGCCAGCAGTTTAGGTCTGGGGTGGGATCAGCCCCAGCATTTT. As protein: CASSLGLGWDQPQHF.

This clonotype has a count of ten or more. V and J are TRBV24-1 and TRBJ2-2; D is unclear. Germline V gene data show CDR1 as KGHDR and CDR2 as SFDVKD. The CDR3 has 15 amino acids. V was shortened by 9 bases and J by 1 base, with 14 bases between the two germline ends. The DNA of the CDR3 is TGTGCCACCTCAGGACCTTTGAGGAACACCGGGGAGCTGTTTTTT. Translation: CATSGPLRNTGELFF.

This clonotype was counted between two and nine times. The CDR3 DNA follows: TGCAGTGCTCCTAGATCTTACGAGCAGTACTTC. It is translated as CSAPRSYEQYF. This chain connects TRBV20-1 to TRBJ2-7; D unclear. The germline V gene has CDR1 DFQATT and CDR2 SNEGSKA (reference sequence). The CDR3 contains 11 residues. V was trimmed by 5 bases and J by 4 bases, leaving 9 bases between them.

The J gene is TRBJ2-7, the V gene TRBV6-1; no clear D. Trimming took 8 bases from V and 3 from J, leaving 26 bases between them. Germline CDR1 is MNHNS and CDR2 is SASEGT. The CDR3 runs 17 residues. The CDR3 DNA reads TGTGCCAGCGTAGGGCGAAAGTCGCACTTGAGCCGCTACGAGCAGTACTTC. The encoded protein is CASVGRKSHLSRYEQYF.

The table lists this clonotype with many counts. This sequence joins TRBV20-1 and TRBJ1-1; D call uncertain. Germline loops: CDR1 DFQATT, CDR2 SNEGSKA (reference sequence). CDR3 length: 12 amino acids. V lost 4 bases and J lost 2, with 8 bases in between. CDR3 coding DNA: TGCAGTGCTAAAGGAGTCAACACTGAAGCTTTCTTT. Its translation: CSAKGVNTEAFF.

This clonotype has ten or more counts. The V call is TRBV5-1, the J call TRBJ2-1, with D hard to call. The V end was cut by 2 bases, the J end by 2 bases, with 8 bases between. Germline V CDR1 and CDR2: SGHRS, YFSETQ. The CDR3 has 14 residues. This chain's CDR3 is CASSLGWAYNEQFF. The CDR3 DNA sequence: TGCGCCAGCAGCTTAGGCTGGGCCTACAATGAGCAGTTCTTC.

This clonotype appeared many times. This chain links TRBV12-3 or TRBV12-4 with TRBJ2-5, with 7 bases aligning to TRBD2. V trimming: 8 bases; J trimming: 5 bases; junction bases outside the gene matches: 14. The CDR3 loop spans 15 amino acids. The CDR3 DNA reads TGTGCCAGCCCCGGGGAGCGGGGCTGTGAGGAGACCCAGTACTTC. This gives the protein CASPGERGCEETQYF.

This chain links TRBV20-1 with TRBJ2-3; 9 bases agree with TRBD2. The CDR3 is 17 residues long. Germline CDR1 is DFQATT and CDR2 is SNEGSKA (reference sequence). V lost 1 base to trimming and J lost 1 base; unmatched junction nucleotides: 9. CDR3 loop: CSARALLAGYRTDTQYF. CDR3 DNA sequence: TGCAGTGCTAGAGCCCTGCTAGCGGGGTATCGCACAGATACGCAGTATTTT.